In its sample, the clone carrying this T cell receptor beta chain was seen once. Its antigen remains unknown. These data belong to a study of cytomegalovirus exposure and HLA in healthy donors. Study findings and constraints: Associated with cytomegalovirus, according to the listing, were about 160 TCR beta chains.

The PCR employed 60 Vbeta primers together with 13 Jbeta primers. The protocol was immunoSEQ multiplex PCR, while the TCRdb copy is restricted to in-frame clones and leaves out a portion. The sample lists some 160,000 clones; approximately 80% were seen once. Trimming took 5 bases from V and 0 from J; bases not matched to a gene: 9. This CDR3 has 19 amino acids. Germline V gene lookup returns CDR1 KGHSH and CDR2 LQKENI. Material for sequencing was PBMCs. The sequence came from a male donor in good health and CMV-seropositive. The chain recombines TRBV18 with TRBJ2-3; 15 bases agree with TRBD2. DNA for the CDR3: TGTGCCAGCTCAACGACCGGGACTAGCGGGAGGACGAGCACAGATACGCAGTATTTT. It specifies CASSTTGTSGRTSTDTQYF.